This T cell receptor beta chain was found in a study of OX40 agonist ivuxolimab in advanced cancers. At the level of the study: In three patients, partial responses were observed, one with hepatocellular carcinoma and two with cutaneous melanoma.

Study outcomes and limitations: Among expanded peripheral T cells, antigen specificity went undetermined.

Profiled with immunoSEQ multiplex PCR; TCRdb holds only in-frame clones, not every one. This sample has approximately 77,000 clones, with approximately 84% found just once. A remark on this clone: Antigen: not known.

With V trimmed by 4 bases and J by 4 bases, 5 bases remained unmatched. The CDR3 is 14 amino acids. CDR1 is MNHNS, CDR2 SASEGT, per germline. The sequencing here drew on CD4+ or CD8+ T cells sorted from blood, taken in a trial of the OX40 agonist ivuxolimab. The receptor was derived from an adult with an advanced solid tumor such as melanoma, head and neck, liver or kidney cancer. J is TRBJ2-7 and V is TRBV6-1; 9 bases agree with TRBD2. CDR3 sequence (DNA): TGTGCCAGCAGTGCCGGGACTAGCAAATACGAGCAGTACTTC. It is translated as CASSAGTSKYEQYF.